One sample yielded the 17 T cell receptor beta chains listed below, sequenced in a study of graft-versus-host responses after intestinal transplantation (dated by TCRdb to the early 2020s). Library preparation employed the immunoSEQ multiplex PCR assay. The table comes from immuneACCESS by way of TCRdb, which keeps in-frame sequences with V and J called. Part of the clones is missing from these tables; in studies checked, under half for an unresolved V gene and the rest for unknown reasons. This sample gives tens of thousands of clones in total; around 89% of them show up just once. Jointly, the top ten make up about 4.3% of the sample. This specimen's time point label, per the study, means: cells obtained before transplantation from donor or recipient. These receptors have no identified antigens. The specimen was unstimulated CD8+ T cells sorted from spleen or lymph node cells, collected before transplant. These receptors all come from a human donor who was the organ donor for an intestinal transplant.

The chain couples TRBV6-5 to TRBJ1-1; perhaps TRBD1 as D (5 bases). The CDR3 spans 13 residues. CDR1 MNHEY and CDR2 SVGAGI come from the germline V gene. V was clipped by 0 bases and J by 5 bases, with 7 bases between them. Written as DNA, the CDR3 is TGTGCCAGCAGTTACTCGGGGGGGACTGAAGCTTTCTTT. Translation gives CASSYSGGTEAFF.

On this clone: The sample carries other DNA sequences with the same CDR3. The V and J genes are TRBV6-4 and TRBJ2-3; 9 nucleotides line up with TRBD2. After removal of 0 bases from V and 6 bases from J, the junction contained 4 bases not matched to a gene. The germline V gene has CDR1 MRHNA and CDR2 SNTAGT. This CDR3 comprises 15 residues. Written as DNA, the CDR3 is TGTGCCAGCAGTGACTCCGGCGGGGGGGCCGATACGCAGTATTTT. The encoded protein is CASSDSGGGADTQYF.

This chain's CDR3 is CASSYGDSRAFF. The CDR3 DNA is TGTGCCAGCAGCTACGGAGACAGTCGAGCTTTCTTT. The chain couples TRBV11-3 to TRBJ1-1, with D maybe TRBD1 (5 bases). The length of the CDR3 is 12 residues. Trimming cost V 4 bases and J 10 bases, with 13 bases left between them. CDR1 and CDR2 from the germline V gene are SGHNT and YENEEA.

Regarding this clone: At the DNA level, this CDR3 is encoded by other sequences in the same sample as well. V is TRBV5-1 and J is TRBJ2-1; D might be TRBD1 (6 bases). V shed 2 bases and J shed 3 bases, with 15 bases lying between them. The CDR3 has 16 amino acids. The germline V gene has CDR1 SGHRS and CDR2 YFSETQ. In DNA form, the CDR3 reads TGCGCCAGCAGCTTTGAAGGTCAGGGGCACTACAATGAGCAGTTCTTC. Protein sequence: CASSFEGQGHYNEQFF.

This clone was counted between two and nine times. V is TRBV10-1 and J is TRBJ1-2, with unresolved D. This CDR3 has 13 amino acids. Trimming took 2 bases from V and 5 from J, leaving 9 bases between them. Germline loops: CDR1 WNHNN, CDR2 SYGVQD (reference sequence). The CDR3 DNA reads as TGCGCCAGCAGTGAGGTCCAGGATTATGGCTACACCTTC. Translating it yields CASSEVQDYGYTF.

J is TRBJ2-7 and V is TRBV4-1; a weak D match, TRBD2 (5 bases). The CDR3 length is 15 residues. V lost 0 bases, J lost 2 bases, and 11 bases lay in between. From germline, CDR1 is MGHRA and CDR2 YSYEKL. The CDR3 here is CASSQDQGSPYEQYV. The CDR3 DNA reads as TGCGCCAGCAGCCAAGATCAAGGGAGCCCCTACGAGCAGTACGTC.

Comment on this clone: Different DNA sequences within this sample yield the same CDR3. V usage is TRBV4-2 and J usage is TRBJ2-2; 8 bases agree with TRBD1. This CDR3 is built from 16 residues. V shed 1 base and J 0 bases; nucleotides not matched to a gene: 1. The germline gives CDR1 LGHNA, CDR2 YNFKEQ. CDR3 protein: CASSQVQGANTGELFF. CDR3 sequence (DNA): TGTGCCAGCAGCCAAGTACAGGGGGCGAACACCGGGGAGCTGTTTTTT.

The chain has TRBV28 and TRBJ1-5, with 8 nucleotides matching TRBD1. This CDR3 spans 14 amino acids. With V trimmed by 5 bases and J by 6 bases, 6 bases remained unmatched. Germline values: CDR1 MDHEN, CDR2 SYDVKM. The CDR3 protein is CASSGGTGAQPQHF. The DNA of the CDR3 is TGTGCCAGCAGTGGAGGGACAGGTGCTCAGCCCCAGCATTTT.

CDR3 loop: CASSILGQGAADTQYF. The DNA of the CDR3 is TGTGCCAGTAGTATTTTGGGACAGGGGGCCGCAGATACGCAGTATTTT. The chain uses TRBV19 and TRBJ2-3; 12 bases are a match to TRBD1. The germline CDR1 and CDR2 sequences are LNHDA and SQIVND (reference sequence). Trimming at V came to 3 bases and at J to 4 bases, leaving 5 bases not matched to a gene. This CDR3 is 16 amino acids long.

This clone was counted a single time. This chain uses TRBV27 with TRBJ2-1, with a tentative D call TRBD2 (6 bases). Trimming took off 0 bases at V and 3 bases at J, with 9 bases between the two ends. The germline V gene has CDR1 MNHEY and CDR2 SMNVEV (reference sequence). CDR3 length: 15 amino acids. The CDR3 DNA sequence: TGTGCCAGCAGTTTATCGATGGGGGGCTACAATGAGCAGTTCTTC. Protein product: CASSLSMGGYNEQFF.

The table lists this clone with a count of one. The V gene is TRBV9, the J gene TRBJ2-5; 10 bases agree with TRBD2. Germline CDR1 and CDR2: SGDLS and YYNGEE. With 3 bases clipped from V and 7 bases from J, the junction kept 18 bases outside the gene matches. The CDR3 extends over 18 amino acids. The CDR3 DNA reads as TGTGCCAGCAGCGCCACAACGAGACTAGCGGGCGAAGCCGGGACCCAGTACTTC. The encoded protein is CASSATTRLAGEAGTQYF.

The genes are TRBV28 and TRBJ1-5, with D possibly being TRBD1 (6 bases). The CDR3 sequence is 16 residues long. The V gene's germline CDR1 is MDHEN and CDR2 SYDVKM. Deletions cut 5 bases from V and 0 bases from J, with 14 bases between. As DNA, the CDR3 is TGTGCCAGCAGTAGCGACAGGTCTTATAGCAATCAGCCCCAGCATTTT. Translation gives CASSSDRSYSNQPQHF.

This chain joins TRBV30 and TRBJ1-2; a weak D match, TRBD1 (6 bases). Germline V CDR1 and CDR2: GTSNPN, SVGIG (reference sequence). The CDR3 is made up of 15 amino acids. The V and J ends lost 4 bases and 3 bases respectively, with 18 bases between them. Here the CDR3 reads CAWKSYGPGDYGYTF. The CDR3 nucleotides are TGTGCCTGGAAATCATACGGGCCAGGGGACTATGGCTACACCTTC.

The gene calls are TRBV18 and TRBJ2-7, with D maybe TRBD1 (6 bases). There are 14 residues in the CDR3. CDR1 and CDR2 (germline): KGHSH, LQKENI. Trimming took off 4 bases at V and 2 bases at J, with 12 bases between the two ends. The DNA for the CDR3 is TGTGCCAGCTCACACGCCGGGACACCCTACGAGCAGTACGTC. This encodes CASSHAGTPYEQYV.

The count of this clone is one. The chain uses TRBV1 and TRBJ2-5; the table's D call, TRBD1, has no DNA check behind it. TRBV1 is marked as a pseudogene. The CDR3 runs 14 residues. CDR3: CTSSQDPQQETQYF. The CDR3 nucleotides are TGCACCAGCAGCCAAGATCCACAGCAAGAGACCCAGTACTTC.

For the CDR3, the DNA is TGTGCCACCAGCAGATCGGGACTAGCGGGCGAAGAGACCCAGTACTTC. It specifies CATSRSGLAGEETQYF. The rearrangement joins TRBV15 to TRBJ2-5, with 12 bases matching TRBD2. The CDR3 contains 16 residues. The ends lost 2 bases at V and 3 bases at J; junction bases unmatched: 4. CDR1 and CDR2 from the germline V gene are LNHNV and YYDKDF (reference sequence). The variable domain in full, with the rest retrieved from reference TRBV15 and TRBJ2-5, is DAMVIQNPRYQVTQFGKPVTLSCSQTLNHNVMYWYQQKSSQAPKLLFHYYDKDFNNEADTPDNFQSRRPNTSFCFLDIRSPGLGDTAMYLCATSRSGLAGEETQYFGPGTRLLVL.

J is TRBJ1-6 and V is TRBV7-6; D gene ambiguous. Germline assignment: CDR1 SGHVS and CDR2 FNYEAQ. This CDR3 contains 14 residues. V was shortened by 4 bases and J by 7 bases, with 11 bases between the two germline ends. The CDR3 coding sequence is TGTGCCAGCAGCTCGGGTAGCAACAATTCACCCCTCCACTTT. It codes for CASSSGSNNSPLHF.